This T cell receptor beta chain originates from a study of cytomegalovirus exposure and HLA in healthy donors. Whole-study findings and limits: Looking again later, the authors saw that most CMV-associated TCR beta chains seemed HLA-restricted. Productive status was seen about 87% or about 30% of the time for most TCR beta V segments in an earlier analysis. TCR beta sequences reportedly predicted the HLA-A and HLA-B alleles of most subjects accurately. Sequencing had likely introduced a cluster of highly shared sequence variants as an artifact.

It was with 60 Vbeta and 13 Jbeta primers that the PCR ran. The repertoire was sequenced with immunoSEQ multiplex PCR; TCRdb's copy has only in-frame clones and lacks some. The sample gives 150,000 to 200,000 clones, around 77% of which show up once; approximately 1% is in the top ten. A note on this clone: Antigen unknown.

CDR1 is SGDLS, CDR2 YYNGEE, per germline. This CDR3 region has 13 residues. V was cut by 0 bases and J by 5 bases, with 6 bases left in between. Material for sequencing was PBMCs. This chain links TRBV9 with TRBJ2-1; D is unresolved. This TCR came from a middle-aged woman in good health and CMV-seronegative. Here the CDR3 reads CASSVDRDNEQFF. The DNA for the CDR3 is TGTGCCAGCAGCGTAGACCGGGACAATGAGCAGTTCTTC.